What follows are 13 T cell receptor beta chains derived from one specimen sequenced in a study of CD8 T cells in Susac syndrome. With random hexamers, roughly 0.5 to 1 ug RNA was reverse transcribed. One entry per CDR3 protein, called by TCRdb with MiXCR from the immunoSEQ multiplex PCR reads. The sample gives about 120,000 distinct CDR3 sequences, about 93% of which show up once; roughly 0.092% is in the top ten. Sequencing was done on a sample of CD4+ T cells from PBMCs. These receptors all come from a human donor in good health.

This clonotype has a single count. The chain recombines TRBV12-3 or TRBV12-4 with TRBJ2-7, with 10 positions matching TRBD1. The CDR3 length is 15 residues. The V segment lost 5 bases and the J segment 2 bases; nucleotides outside the gene matches: 6. DNA for the CDR3: TGTGCCAGCAGTCCCGGGACAGGGGTTCCCTACGAGCAGTACTTC. The encoded protein is CASSPGTGVPYEQYF.

This chain connects TRBV7-2 to TRBJ1-1; D gene unclear. The germline CDR1 and CDR2 sequences are SGHTA and FQGNSA. Between the trimmed V and J ends, which lost 4 bases and 2 bases, there was a span of 11 bases. The CDR3 is 14 residues long. In nucleotides, the CDR3 is TGTGCCAGCAGCTCGAACCCAGGAAACACTGAAGCTTTCTTT. Translating it yields CASSSNPGNTEAFF.

The J gene is TRBJ1-1, the V gene TRBV7-9; tentatively, D is TRBD1 (6 bases). The V gene's germline CDR1 is SEHNR and CDR2 FQNEAQ (reference sequence). The CDR3 length is 15 residues. V shed 2 bases and J shed 11 bases, with 21 bases lying between them. The CDR3 protein is CASSLNQGPGLGAFF. The CDR3 nucleotides are TGTGCCAGCAGCTTAAACCAGGGGCCTGGTTTGGGGGCTTTCTTT.

The CDR3 bases are TGTGCCAGCAGCTTAATAGCGGGAGCCGTGAATGAGCAGTTCTTC. It encodes CASSLIAGAVNEQFF. The V gene is TRBV7-2, the J gene TRBJ2-1; TRBD2 matches 9 bases. Germline V gene lookup returns CDR1 SGHTA and CDR2 FQGNSA. The length of the CDR3 is 15 residues. V shed 2 bases and J 7 bases; nucleotides not matched to a gene: 6. Looking up the rest from reference TRBV7-2 and TRBJ2-1 gives the full variable domain: GAGVSQSPSNKVTEKGKDVELRCDPISGHTALYWYRQSLGQGLEFLIYFQGNSAPDKSGLPSDRFSAERTGGSVSTLTIQRTQQEDSAVYLCASSLIAGAVNEQFFGPGTRLTVL.

This clonotype was picked up one time. The rearrangement uses TRBV28 and TRBJ2-1; the D gene is possibly TRBD2 (6 bases). Germline V gene sequence: CDR1 MDHEN, CDR2 SYDVKM. The CDR3 is made up of 15 amino acids. Trimming shortened V by 8 bases and J by 2 bases, and 16 bases separated the two germline ends. DNA for the CDR3: TGTGCCAGCTCTCCGGGTAGCGGCCCCTACAATGAGCAGTTCTTC. It translates to CASSPGSGPYNEQFF.

V gene TRBV5-1 combines with J gene TRBJ1-2; D is ambiguous. The V gene's germline CDR1 is SGHRS and CDR2 YFSETQ. Trimming left V 3 bases short and J 2 bases short, with 14 bases between. This CDR3 is built from 15 residues. CDR3 coding DNA: TGCGCCAGCAGCTCTAACCGGGATTTCAACTATGGCTACACCTTC. Its protein product is CASSSNRDFNYGYTF.

The chain recombines TRBV5-1 with TRBJ2-1; 12 nucleotides match TRBD2. Germline CDR1 and CDR2: SGHRS and YFSETQ. Trimming took 4 bases from V and 6 from J; bases not matched to a gene: 2. This CDR3 has 14 residues. This CDR3 is CASSGLAGTNEQFF. The DNA for the CDR3 is TGCGCCAGCAGCGGACTAGCGGGGACCAATGAGCAGTTCTTC.

The V call is TRBV9, the J call TRBJ2-7; TRBD2 aligns across 7 bases. CDR1 and CDR2 (germline): SGDLS, YYNGEE. The V and J ends lost 2 bases and 9 bases, in that order; junction bases with no gene match: 11. The CDR3 length is 14 residues. The CDR3 DNA sequence: TGTGCCAGCAGCGTTGGACTAGGGACCCAAGGGCAGTACTTC. Translation: CASSVGLGTQGQYF.

The chain employs TRBV7-2 and TRBJ2-5; D possibly corresponds to TRBD1 (5 bases). Germline values: CDR1 SGHTA, CDR2 FQGNSA. V gave up 2 bases and J gave up 5 bases, with 12 bases separating them. This CDR3 has 14 residues. The CDR3 bases are TGTGCCAGCAGCTTAAGTGGGGCCAGGGAGACCCAGTACTTC. This sequence encodes CASSLSGARETQYF.

The chain carries TRBV7-9 and TRBJ2-7, with TRBD2 matching over 9 bases. The J segment lost 6 bases and the V segment lost 5 bases, leaving 11 bases of the junction unmatched. Germline assignment: CDR1 SEHNR and CDR2 FQNEAQ (reference sequence). This CDR3 is built from 15 residues. The CDR3 reads CASSGTRFSGSEQYF. The DNA for the CDR3 is TGTGCCAGCAGCGGTACGCGCTTTAGCGGGAGCGAGCAGTACTTC.

The gene calls are TRBV13 and TRBJ1-2; D remains ambiguous. CDR1 and CDR2 (germline): PRHDT, FYEKMQ (reference sequence). The germline V and J ends were trimmed by 4 bases and 1 base, with 7 bases remaining between them. This CDR3 spans 13 amino acids. CDR3 DNA: TGTGCCAGCAGCTGGGCCGATAACTATGGCTACACCTTC. It is translated as CASSWADNYGYTF.

V gene TRBV3-1 combines with J gene TRBJ1-2; TRBD1 might be the D (5 bases). CDR1 and CDR2 from the germline V gene are LGHDT and YNNKEL (reference sequence). The CDR3 runs to 17 residues. Trimming pared 1 base from V and 4 bases from J, leaving 19 bases between. CDR3 in amino acids: CASSQGTQSAGVYGYTF. The CDR3, as DNA: TGTGCCAGCAGCCAAGGGACACAATCGGCTGGGGTCTATGGCTACACCTTC.

Only one count was recorded for this clonotype. The rearrangement links TRBV14 to TRBJ2-5; TRBD1 matches 8 bases. The V gene end was trimmed by 4 bases and the J gene end by 4 bases; junction bases not matched to a gene: 11. The CDR3 contains 16 residues. Per the germline V gene, CDR1 is SGHDN and CDR2 is FVKESK. The chain's CDR3 is CASSPGQGKGRETQYF. Written as DNA, the CDR3 is TGTGCCAGCAGCCCTGGACAGGGCAAAGGGAGAGAGACCCAGTACTTC.